The clone carrying this TCR beta chain was observed at least ten times. These data are taken from a study of T cells in Graves' hyperthyroidism and ophthalmopathy. Amplification targeted TCR beta CDR3 regions from RNA transcripts. Carried out on the TCR CDR3, a first-round RT-PCR used the HTBI primer set. TCRdb itself ran the multiplex PCR reads through MiXCR, one entry per CDR3 protein. The table records a few hundred thousand distinct CDR3 sequences, roughly a sixth of them present only once. Looked up from germline, CDR1 is KGHSH and CDR2 is LQKENI. CDR3 length equals 15 residues. The V and J ends lost 0 bases and 3 bases, in that order; junction bases with no gene match: 4.

This chain joins TRBV18 and TRBJ2-7; the match to TRBD1 covers 8 bases. The sample comprised blood. This clonotype was obtained from a woman aged 40 to 50 with Graves' ophthalmopathy. This CDR3 is CASSPPRGQGYEQYF. For the CDR3, the DNA is TGTGCCAGCTCACCACCGAGAGGACAGGGCTACGAGCAGTACTTC.